This T cell receptor beta chain was documented in a study of identical twins. One entry per CDR3 protein, called by TCRdb with MiXCR from the 5' RACE reads. The repertoire has a few hundred thousand distinct CDR3 sequences, roughly 9.9% of them found once; the top ten carry approximately 3.2%. V lost 1 base, J lost 9 bases, and 22 bases lay in between. The CDR3 has 17 residues. Germline CDR1 SEHNR, CDR2 FQNEAQ (reference sequence). Healthy Caucasians provided all donations. This clonotype was counted between two and nine times. The antigen is not known. Study results and limitations: Monozygotic twins shared more out-of-frame TCR alpha than recombination models predicted. Insertions were fewer in abundant cord blood beta clonotypes, whereas memory repertoires showed none of this pattern.

This sample also belongs to another study, concerning yellow fever vaccine responses in identical twins.

This TCR derives from a woman aged 18-30 years in good health. Sequencing was performed on PBMCs. The J gene is TRBJ2-1, the V gene TRBV7-9; a possible D gene is TRBD2 (7 bases). CDR3 protein: CASSLEGGGGHVAEQFF. CDR3 bases: TGTGCCAGCAGCTTAGAGGGGGGGGGAGGCCACGTGGCTGAGCAGTTCTTC.